This T cell receptor (beta chain) was obtained from a study of blood T cell repertoires in COVID-19. The CDR3 spans 16 residues. Deletions cut 0 bases from V and 2 bases from J, with 11 bases between. Germline assignment: CDR1 LGHNT and CDR2 FRNRAP. This table comes from immunoSEQ multiplex PCR, and its TCRdb copy is limited to in-frame clones, with some not included. Counted here are under 450,000 clones, around 87% occurring once; the ten biggest clones make up 1% to 1.5%. Sequenced material: PBMCs or T cells enriched from blood (not recorded which). The chain joins TRBV12-5 to TRBJ2-1, with D perhaps TRBD2 (6 bases). This sequence was found in a young man who had recovered from COVID-19. CDR3 loop: CASGLVLGGAYNEQFF. The CDR3 nucleotides are TGTGCTAGTGGTTTGGTACTGGGGGGAGCCTACAATGAGCAGTTCTTC.